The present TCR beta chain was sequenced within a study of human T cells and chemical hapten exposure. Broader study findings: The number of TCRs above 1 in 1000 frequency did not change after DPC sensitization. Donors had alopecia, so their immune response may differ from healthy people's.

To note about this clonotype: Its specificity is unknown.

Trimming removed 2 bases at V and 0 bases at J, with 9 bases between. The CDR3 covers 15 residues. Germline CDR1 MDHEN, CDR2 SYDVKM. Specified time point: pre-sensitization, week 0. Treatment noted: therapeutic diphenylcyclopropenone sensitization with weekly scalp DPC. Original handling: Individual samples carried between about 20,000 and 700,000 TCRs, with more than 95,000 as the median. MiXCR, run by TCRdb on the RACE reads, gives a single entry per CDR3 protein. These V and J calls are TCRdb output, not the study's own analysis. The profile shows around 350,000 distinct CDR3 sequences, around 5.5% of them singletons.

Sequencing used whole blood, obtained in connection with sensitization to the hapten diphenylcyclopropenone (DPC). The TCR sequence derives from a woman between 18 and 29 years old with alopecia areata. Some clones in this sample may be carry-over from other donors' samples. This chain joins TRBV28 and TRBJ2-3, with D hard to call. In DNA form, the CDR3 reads TGTGCCAGCAGTTTAATTCCTCGCAGCACAGATACGCAGTATTTT. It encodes CASSLIPRSTDTQYF.